This TCR beta chain emerged from a study of response to subunit inactivated influenza vaccine. In this sample, this clonotype turned up many times. Its specificity is unknown. CDR3 length: 15 residues. Germline CDR1 reads MGHRA; CDR2 reads YSYEKL. Between the trimmed V and J ends, which lost 0 bases and 4 bases, there was a span of 10 bases. Study-wide findings and caveats: That few new T cells are recruited by each seasonal influenza vaccination was the authors' suggestion.

Each CDR3 protein gets one entry after TCRdb re-called the RT-PCR reads with MiXCR. Of roughly 700,000 distinct CDR3 sequences listed, roughly 13% were seen once; the top ten hold 6% to 7%. The input for sequencing was PBMCs from blood, taken approximately 15 days before vaccination. This chain joins TRBV4-1 and TRBJ1-3; D is ambiguous. The TCR was taken from a man aged 50 or older who received an inactivated influenza vaccine. CDR3 loop: CASSQEATVGNTIYF. As DNA, the CDR3 is TGCGCCAGCAGCCAAGAAGCGACGGTCGGAAACACCATATATTTT.